This record looks at one T cell receptor beta chain sequence and its context. The treatment denotes: oral pan-JAK inhibitor, 5-10 mg twice daily. V lost 4 bases to trimming and J lost 8 bases; unmatched junction nucleotides: 7. Per germline, CDR1 MGHDK and CDR2 SYGVNS. CDR3 length: 13 amino acids. The source of the sample is a study of CD8+ T cells in alopecia areata. Isolated RNA was reverse transcribed into cDNA used as the sequencing template. Sequenced by immunoSEQ multiplex PCR; TCRdb stores in-frame clones only, minus some. The sample holds about 180,000 clones; approximately 55% are singletons and the top ten take about a tenth.

Sample: CD8+ T cells sorted from blood, taken at week 24, from a patient treated with tofacitinib. The chain employs TRBV25-1 and TRBJ1-2; 7 nucleotides match TRBD1. The origin of this receptor is a human donor with alopecia areata. CDR3 loop: CASSAAHRGGYTF. For the CDR3, the DNA is TGTGCCAGCAGTGCCGCCCACAGGGGCGGCTACACCTTC.